Listed below are T cell receptor beta chains from one sample, sequenced in a study of fetal regulatory T cell absence and autoimmunity. Here immunoSEQ multiplex PCR was the method, and the copy in TCRdb shows in-frame clones only, minus some. This sample has 46,000 or so clones, with about four fifths found just once. Sequencing was performed on cord blood. All receptors come from a newborn boy with IPEX syndrome. Both conserved end residues are part of each CDR3. Each record gives: J gene, D gene, V gene, clone size, CDR3 length, CDR3 protein, CDR3 DNA. A D gene is named only where the DNA matches it firmly. Part of the rows lack a size; the others show once, few, many or a class for expanded clones.

j_gene: TRBJ1-4; d_gene: .; v_gene: TRBV10-2; abundance: .; len: 11; CDR3aa: CASSGKEKLFF; CDR3nt: TGCGCCAGCAGTGGCAAGGAAAAACTGTTTTTT
j_gene: TRBJ2-7; d_gene: TRBD2; v_gene: TRBV9; abundance: .; len: 15; CDR3aa: CASSVGAGVAYEQYF; CDR3nt: TGTGCCAGCAGCGTAGGAGCGGGAGTCGCCTACGAGCAGTACTTC
j_gene: TRBJ2-3; d_gene: .; v_gene: TRBV5-6; abundance: .; len: 16; CDR3aa: CASSLRRLGSTDTQYF; CDR3nt: TGTGCCAGCAGCTTGCGGAGACTAGGATCCACAGATACGCAGTATTTT
j_gene: TRBJ2-7; d_gene: .; v_gene: TRBV4-3; abundance: .; len: 16; CDR3aa: CASSQDLLVPSYEQYF; CDR3nt: TGCGCCAGCAGCCAAGATCTCCTAGTTCCTTCCTACGAGCAGTACTTC
j_gene: TRBJ2-7; d_gene: .; v_gene: TRBV11-2; abundance: .; len: 14; CDR3aa: CASSASRKPYEQYF; CDR3nt: TGTGCCAGCAGCGCCTCCAGGAAGCCCTACGAGCAGTACTTC
j_gene: TRBJ2-1; d_gene: TRBD2; v_gene: TRBV19; abundance: once; len: 20; CDR3aa: CASSISITGLAGRFSEEQFF; CDR3nt: TGTGCCAGTAGTATCTCGATCACGGGACTAGCGGGAAGGTTCTCCGAGGAGCAGTTCTTC
j_gene: TRBJ2-3; d_gene: .; v_gene: TRBV5-1; abundance: .; len: 16; CDR3aa: CASSLAAGTYTDTQYF; CDR3nt: TGCGCCAGCAGCTTGGCGGCAGGGACCTACACAGATACGCAGTATTTT
j_gene: TRBJ2-7; d_gene: .; v_gene: TRBV6-1; abundance: .; len: 11; CDR3aa: CACGAEGEQYF; CDR3nt: TGTGCCTGTGGTGCCGAAGGCGAGCAGTACTTC
j_gene: TRBJ2-1; d_gene: TRBD1; v_gene: TRBV11-2; abundance: .; len: 15; CDR3aa: CASSSTGGRGNEQFF; CDR3nt: TGTGCCAGCAGCTCAACAGGGGGCAGGGGAAATGAGCAGTTCTTC
j_gene: TRBJ2-2; d_gene: TRBD2; v_gene: TRBV10-3; abundance: .; len: 14; CDR3aa: CAIRAGGLRGELFF; CDR3nt: TGTGCCATCAGGGCGGGAGGGTTAAGAGGGGAGCTGTTTTTT
j_gene: TRBJ1-5; d_gene: .; v_gene: TRBV9; abundance: .; len: 15; CDR3aa: CASSVAGGSNQPQHF; CDR3nt: TGTGCCAGCAGCGTAGCGGGCGGGTCGAATCAGCCCCAGCATTTT
j_gene: TRBJ2-1; d_gene: .; v_gene: TRBV7-6; abundance: .; len: 13; CDR3aa: CASSLGMANEQFF; CDR3nt: TGTGCCAGCAGCTTAGGGATGGCCAATGAGCAGTTCTTC
j_gene: TRBJ1-1; d_gene: .; v_gene: TRBV9; abundance: .; len: 12; CDR3aa: CASSEGDTEAFF; CDR3nt: TGTGCCAGCAGCGAGGGGGACACTGAAGCTTTCTTT
j_gene: TRBJ2-7; d_gene: TRBD1; v_gene: TRBV2; abundance: few; len: 12; CDR3aa: CATLTGTHEQYF; CDR3nt: TGTGCCACTCTGACAGGGACCCACGAGCAGTACTTC
j_gene: TRBJ2-7; d_gene: TRBD1; v_gene: TRBV6-6; abundance: .; len: 13; CDR3aa: CASSLRGLYEQYF; CDR3nt: TGTGCCAGCAGTTTGAGGGGGCTCTACGAGCAGTACTTC
j_gene: TRBJ2-5; d_gene: TRBD2; v_gene: TRBV5-1; abundance: .; len: 16; CDR3aa: CASSYRTSAREETQYF; CDR3nt: TGCGCCAGCAGCTACCGGACTAGCGCGAGAGAAGAGACCCAGTACTTC
j_gene: TRBJ2-7; d_gene: .; v_gene: TRBV19; abundance: few; len: 12; CDR3aa: CASSIGGSEQYF; CDR3nt: TGTGCCAGTAGTATAGGTGGGAGCGAGCAGTACTTC
j_gene: TRBJ1-1; d_gene: .; v_gene: TRBV6-1; abundance: few; len: 13; CDR3aa: CASTGQPNTEAFF; CDR3nt: TGTGCCAGCACCGGACAACCGAACACTGAAGCTTTCTTT
j_gene: TRBJ2-7; d_gene: TRBD2; v_gene: TRBV27; abundance: .; len: 13; CDR3aa: CASRLAGSYEQYF; CDR3nt: TGTGCCAGCCGACTAGCGGGCTCCTACGAGCAGTACTTC
j_gene: TRBJ2-5; d_gene: .; v_gene: TRBV10-3; abundance: .; len: 14; CDR3aa: CAISERGAGETQYF; CDR3nt: TGTGCCATCAGTGAGAGGGGGGCCGGGGAGACCCAGTACTTC
j_gene: TRBJ2-1; d_gene: .; v_gene: TRBV19; abundance: .; len: 17; CDR3aa: CASSAIPRQGSYNEQFF; CDR3nt: TGTGCCAGTAGTGCCATCCCCCGGCAGGGAAGCTACAATGAGCAGTTCTTC
j_gene: TRBJ2-7; d_gene: .; v_gene: TRBV27; abundance: .; len: 13; CDR3aa: CASSLDGGYEQYF; CDR3nt: TGTGCCAGCAGTTTAGATGGGGGCTACGAGCAGTACTTC
j_gene: TRBJ2-2; d_gene: TRBD2; v_gene: TRBV9; abundance: .; len: 15; CDR3aa: CASSALAGLTGELFF; CDR3nt: TGTGCCAGCAGCGCCTTAGCGGGGCTCACCGGGGAGCTGTTTTTT
j_gene: TRBJ1-2; d_gene: .; v_gene: TRBV30; abundance: few; len: 14; CDR3aa: CAWSETGGNYGYTF; CDR3nt: TGTGCCTGGAGTGAGACAGGTGGGAACTATGGCTACACCTTC
j_gene: TRBJ2-7; d_gene: .; v_gene: TRBV6-5; abundance: few; len: 11; CDR3aa: CASSRLHEQYF; CDR3nt: TGTGCCAGCAGTAGACTCCACGAGCAGTACTTC
j_gene: TRBJ2-7; d_gene: TRBD2; v_gene: TRBV4-2; abundance: few; len: 14; CDR3aa: CASSLAGGPDEQYF; CDR3nt: TGTGCCAGCAGCCTCGCGGGAGGGCCGGACGAGCAGTACTTC
j_gene: TRBJ1-5; d_gene: TRBD1; v_gene: TRBV6-5; abundance: once; len: 14; CDR3aa: CASSRDRGGQPQHF; CDR3nt: TGTGCCAGCAGTCGCGACAGGGGGGGACAGCCCCAGCATTTT
j_gene: TRBJ2-7; d_gene: TRBD1; v_gene: TRBV5-4; abundance: .; len: 14; CDR3aa: CASSTRDRAYEQYF; CDR3nt: TGTGCCAGCAGCACCCGGGACAGGGCCTACGAGCAGTACTTC
j_gene: TRBJ2-5; d_gene: TRBD1; v_gene: TRBV7-2; abundance: .; len: 14; CDR3aa: CASSPRTGQETQYF; CDR3nt: TGTGCCAGCAGCCCGAGGACAGGCCAAGAGACCCAGTACTTC
j_gene: TRBJ2-3; d_gene: .; v_gene: TRBV7-2; abundance: .; len: 15; CDR3aa: CASSFETATADTQYF; CDR3nt: TGTGCCAGCAGCTTCGAGACAGCGACGGCAGATACGCAGTATTTT
j_gene: TRBJ1-4; d_gene: .; v_gene: TRBV7-9; abundance: few; len: 13; CDR3aa: CASSLISNEKLFF; CDR3nt: TGTGCCAGCAGCTTAATCAGTAATGAAAAACTGTTTTTT
j_gene: TRBJ2-1; d_gene: TRBD1; v_gene: TRBV27; abundance: .; len: 16; CDR3aa: CASSLSRTGAHNEQFF; CDR3nt: TGTGCCAGCAGTTTATCCCGGACAGGGGCTCACAATGAGCAGTTCTTC
j_gene: TRBJ2-7; d_gene: TRBD2; v_gene: TRBV27; abundance: .; len: 16; CDR3aa: CASSLSRPAGGYEQYF; CDR3nt: TGTGCCAGCAGTTTATCTCGTCCAGCGGGGGGGTACGAGCAGTACTTC
j_gene: TRBJ1-2; d_gene: .; v_gene: TRBV10-3; abundance: .; len: 17; CDR3aa: CAISESGRSLMDYGYTF; CDR3nt: TGTGCCATCAGTGAGTCAGGGCGCAGTCTAATGGACTATGGCTACACCTTC
j_gene: TRBJ2-6; d_gene: .; v_gene: TRBV5-4; abundance: .; len: 15; CDR3aa: CASRLTGGGANVLTF; CDR3nt: TGTGCCAGCAGGCTTACCGGTGGCGGGGCCAACGTCCTGACTTTC
j_gene: TRBJ2-2; d_gene: TRBD2; v_gene: TRBV4-3; abundance: .; len: 16; CDR3aa: CASSPPGGAGTGELFF; CDR3nt: TGCGCCAGCAGCCCTCCCGGGGGGGCAGGGACCGGGGAGCTGTTTTTT
j_gene: TRBJ2-1; d_gene: .; v_gene: TRBV7-2; abundance: .; len: 15; CDR3aa: CASSLEGDSINEQFF; CDR3nt: TGTGCCAGCAGCTTAGAGGGGGATAGCATCAATGAGCAGTTCTTC
j_gene: TRBJ2-7; d_gene: .; v_gene: TRBV6-1; abundance: .; len: 12; CDR3aa: CASRRSSYEQYF; CDR3nt: TGTGCCAGCAGGCGGTCGTCCTACGAGCAGTACTTC
j_gene: TRBJ2-7; d_gene: .; v_gene: TRBV6-6; abundance: .; len: 14; CDR3aa: CASSYSSRGNEQYF; CDR3nt: TGTGCCAGCAGTTACTCCTCCAGGGGCAACGAGCAGTACTTC
j_gene: TRBJ2-5; d_gene: .; v_gene: TRBV10-3; abundance: .; len: 14; CDR3aa: CAISGGRLQETQYF; CDR3nt: TGTGCCATCAGTGGAGGGCGACTCCAAGAGACCCAGTACTTC
j_gene: TRBJ1-3; d_gene: .; v_gene: TRBV5-5; abundance: .; len: 15; CDR3aa: CASSVGRGAGNTIYF; CDR3nt: TGTGCCAGCAGCGTAGGTCGGGGGGCTGGAAACACCATATATTTT
j_gene: TRBJ2-5; d_gene: TRBD2; v_gene: TRBV7-7; abundance: .; len: 13; CDR3aa: CASSNSGEGTQYF; CDR3nt: TGTGCTAGCAGCAATAGCGGGGAAGGGACCCAGTACTTC
j_gene: TRBJ2-1; d_gene: .; v_gene: TRBV7-9; abundance: .; len: 12; CDR3aa: CASSGARDEQFF; CDR3nt: TGTGCCAGCAGCGGGGCACGCGATGAGCAGTTCTTC
j_gene: TRBJ1-5; d_gene: TRBD1; v_gene: TRBV5-4; abundance: .; len: 17; CDR3aa: CANSLGQGKGGNQPQHF; CDR3nt: TGTGCCAACTCCCTTGGACAGGGGAAGGGTGGGAATCAGCCCCAGCATTTT
j_gene: TRBJ1-1; d_gene: TRBD1; v_gene: TRBV19; abundance: .; len: 15; CDR3aa: CASSPNRGWNTEAFF; CDR3nt: TGTGCCAGTAGTCCCAACAGGGGTTGGAACACTGAAGCTTTCTTT
j_gene: TRBJ1-2; d_gene: .; v_gene: TRBV5-8; abundance: .; len: 15; CDR3aa: CASSLEGDRAYGYTF; CDR3nt: TGTGCCAGCAGCTTGGAAGGAGACCGCGCCTATGGCTACACCTTC
j_gene: TRBJ2-7; d_gene: .; v_gene: TRBV5-4; abundance: .; len: 14; CDR3aa: CASSLGTSSYEQYF; CDR3nt: TGTGCCAGCAGCTTAGGTACTAGCTCCTACGAGCAGTACTTC
j_gene: TRBJ2-1; d_gene: TRBD2; v_gene: TRBV11-2; abundance: .; len: 15; CDR3aa: CASSPIAGGYNEQFF; CDR3nt: TGTGCCAGCAGCCCCATAGCGGGAGGTTACAATGAGCAGTTCTTC
j_gene: TRBJ2-4; d_gene: .; v_gene: TRBV19; abundance: .; len: 18; CDR3aa: CASSIGWRGKVAKNIQYF; CDR3nt: TGTGCCAGTAGTATAGGTTGGCGGGGCAAGGTAGCCAAAAACATTCAGTACTTC